Presented here are 5 T cell receptor beta chains from one specimen sequenced in a study of blood T cell repertoires in COVID-19. The method was immunoSEQ multiplex PCR; TCRdb's version includes in-frame clones alone and lacks a portion of them. Of roughly 350,000 clones listed, approximately 91% are singletons. The sequencing input was peripheral blood. The receptor source for this set is a woman in her 70s with COVID-19, enrolled during active disease.

The V and J genes are TRBV1 and TRBJ2-3; the table gives TRBD2 as D, unverified against the DNA. TRBV1 is a recognized pseudogene. CDR3 size: 17 residues. DNA for the CDR3: TGCACCAGCAGCCCGAGCGAGCGGGGGGCTTACACAGATACGCAGTATTTT. Its protein product is CTSSPSERGAYTDTQYF.

The chain employs TRBV30 and TRBJ1-2, with 10 bases aligning to TRBD1. V lost 3 bases and J lost 2; bases outside the gene matches: 3. Germline V gene sequence: CDR1 GTSNPN, CDR2 SVGIG (reference sequence). The CDR3 has 14 residues. This CDR3 is CAWRGQGGNYGYTF. CDR3 bases: TGTGCCTGGAGAGGACAGGGGGGAAACTATGGCTACACCTTC.

This chain connects TRBV9 to TRBJ1-2; 7 bases match TRBD1. V dropped 7 bases and J dropped 5; count of bases not matched to a gene: 5. Germline CDR1 and CDR2: SGDLS and YYNGEE. CDR3 length: 12 amino acids. The CDR3 DNA sequence: TGTGCCAGCGGGACAGATGGGTATGGCTACACCTTC. It encodes CASGTDGYGYTF.

The chain recombines TRBV4-1 with TRBJ2-1; D unresolved. The V gene lost 0 bases and the J gene lost 3 bases, with 9 bases spanning the gap. Per germline, CDR1 MGHRA and CDR2 YSYEKL. The CDR3 runs to 15 residues. In nucleotides, the CDR3 is TGCGCCAGCAGCCAAGATATGGCAGACTACAATGAGCAGTTCTTC. It specifies CASSQDMADYNEQFF.

The gene calls are TRBV7-3 and TRBJ2-2; no firm D call. The germline V and J ends were trimmed by 5 bases and 4 bases, with 8 bases remaining between them. The CDR3 sequence is 13 residues long. CDR1 is SGHTA, CDR2 FQGTGA, per germline. CDR3 nucleotide sequence: TGTGCCAGCAGCGAGGCTTCCACCGGGGAGCTGTTTTTT. It translates to CASSEASTGELFF. The complete variable domain, with remaining parts taken from reference TRBV7-3 and TRBJ2-2, reads GAGVSQTPSNKVTEKGKYVELRCDPISGHTALYWYRQSLGQGPEFLIYFQGTGAADDSGLPNDRFFAVRPEGSVSTLKIQRTERGDSAVYLCASSEASTGELFFGEGSRLTVL.